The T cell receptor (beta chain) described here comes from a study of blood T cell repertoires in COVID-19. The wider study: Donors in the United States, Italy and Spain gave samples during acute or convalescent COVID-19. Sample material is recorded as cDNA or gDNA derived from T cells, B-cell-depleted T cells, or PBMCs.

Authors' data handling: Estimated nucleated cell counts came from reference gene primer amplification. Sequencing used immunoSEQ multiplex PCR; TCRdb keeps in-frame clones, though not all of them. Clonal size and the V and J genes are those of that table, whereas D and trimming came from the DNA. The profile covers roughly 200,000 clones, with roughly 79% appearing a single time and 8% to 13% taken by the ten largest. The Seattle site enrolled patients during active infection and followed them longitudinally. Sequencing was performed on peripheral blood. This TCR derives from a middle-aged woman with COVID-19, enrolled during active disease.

The CDR3 region is CASSWGLDYGYTF. Written as DNA, the CDR3 is TGCGCCAGCAGCTGGGGGCTGGACTATGGCTACACCTTC. The J gene is TRBJ1-2, the V gene TRBV5-1; possible D gene TRBD1, 6 bases. The length of the CDR3 is 13 residues. Looked up from germline, CDR1 is SGHRS and CDR2 is YFSETQ. Trimming cost V 3 bases and J 3 bases, with 9 bases left between them.